A selection of T cell receptor beta chains follows, all from one sample in a study of blood T cell repertoires in COVID-19. Profiled with immunoSEQ multiplex PCR; TCRdb holds only in-frame clones, not every one. The sample lists about 200,000 clones, 80% to 85% occurring once. Sequencing was done on a sample of PBMCs or T cells enriched from blood (not recorded which). The receptors stem from a man in his forties who had recovered from COVID-19. The CDR3 runs from the conserved cysteine through the conserved F or W. D genes are given only for firm matches. Expanded clones are given a class, and other clones once, few, many or no size at all.

d_call	j_call	v_call	clone_size	cdr3_aa	cdr3_nt
TRBD1	TRBJ1-4	TRBV5-1	.	CASSLGGTDSNEKLFF	TGCGCCAGCAGCTTGGGGGGGACAGATTCTAATGAAAAACTGTTTTTT
.	TRBJ1-4	TRBV3-1/TRBV3-2	.	CASSQPRTEGYEKLFF	TGTGCCAGCAGCCAACCCAGGACAGAGGGATATGAAAAACTGTTTTTT
.	TRBJ2-2	TRBV4-1	.	CASSLIQGDTGELFF	TGCGCCAGCAGCCTCATACAGGGAGACACCGGGGAGCTGTTTTTT
TRBD1	TRBJ2-7	TRBV7-8	.	CASSGRDRPYEQYF	TGTGCCAGCAGCGGGCGGGACAGGCCCTACGAGCAGTACTTC
.	TRBJ2-1	TRBV28	.	CASVERLTRNEQFF	TGTGCCAGCGTAGAACGGCTAACGAGGAATGAGCAGTTCTTC
.	TRBJ1-6	TRBV28	.	CASQMISNPQGSNSPLHF	TGTGCCAGCCAAATGATAAGTAACCCCCAGGGTAGCAATTCACCCCTCCACTTT
.	TRBJ1-5	TRBV19	.	CASTTLGHNQPQHF	TGTGCCAGTACGACATTGGGGCACAATCAGCCCCAGCATTTT
TRBD2	TRBJ2-1	TRBV3-1/TRBV3-2	.	CASSQGLAGRNEQFF	TGTGCCAGCAGCCAAGGACTAGCGGGGAGGAACGAGCAGTTCTTC
TRBD1	TRBJ1-1	TRBV10-3	.	CAINSVDRGTEAFF	TGTGCCATCAATTCGGTCGACAGGGGCACTGAAGCTTTCTTT
.	TRBJ1-6	TRBV19	.	CASSISSDSPLHF	TGTGCCAGTAGTATCTCAAGCGATTCACCCCTCCACTTT
TRBD1	TRBJ1-2	TRBV7-9	once	CASSLEQGSYTF	TGTGCCAGCAGCTTAGAACAGGGGAGCTACACCTTC
.	TRBJ1-2	TRBV7-9	.	CASSVDTYGYTF	TGTGCCAGCAGCGTAGACACCTATGGCTACACCTTC
TRBD1	TRBJ2-6	TRBV5-1	.	CASRTLGQGEGSGANVLTF	TGCGCCAGCAGGACCCTGGGACAGGGGGAAGGTTCTGGGGCCAACGTCCTGACTTTC
TRBD1	TRBJ1-5	TRBV4-1	.	CASSQDSTGGISNQPQHF	TGCGCCAGCAGCCAAGATAGCACAGGGGGGATTAGCAATCAGCCCCAGCATTTT
.	TRBJ1-2	TRBV6-5	.	CASSTPRSEGYTF	TGTGCCAGCAGTACCCCCCGATCGGAGGGCTACACCTTC
.	TRBJ2-3	TRBV18	.	CASSPPPRDTQYF	TGTGCCAGCTCACCACCCCCTAGGGATACGCAGTATTTT
.	TRBJ1-3	TRBV6-5	.	CASKPQGGLRNTIYF	TGTGCCAGCAAACCCCAGGGAGGGTTAAGAAACACCATATATTTT
TRBD1	TRBJ1-2	TRBV6-5	.	CASSSDRERVF	TGTGCCAGCAGCTCCGACAGGGAAAGGGTCTTC
TRBD1	TRBJ2-5	TRBV5-1	.	CASSTMDRQETQYF	TGCGCCAGCAGCACCATGGACAGGCAAGAGACCCAGTACTTC
.	TRBJ2-2	TRBV7-5	.	CATKYIGELFF	TGTGCCACGAAGTACATCGGGGAGCTGTTTTTT
TRBD1	TRBJ1-2	TRBV12-3/TRBV12-4	.	CASSPRTGEGYTF	TGTGCCAGCAGTCCCCGGACAGGGGAAGGCTACACCTTC
.	TRBJ2-3	TRBV29-1	.	CSIGANPTDTQYF	TGCAGCATTGGGGCCAACCCCACAGATACGCAGTATTTT
.	TRBJ1-1	TRBV7-9	.	CASSLYGANTEAFF	TGTGCCAGCAGCTTGTATGGGGCGAACACTGAAGCTTTCTTT
.	TRBJ2-3	TRBV18	once	CASSLGTQDTQYF	TGTGCCAGCTCACTTGGGACTCAAGATACGCAGTATTTT
TRBD1	TRBJ1-1	TRBV18	.	CASSPAGGTEAFF	TGTGCCAGCTCACCGGCAGGGGGCACTGAAGCTTTCTTT
TRBD2	TRBJ2-1	TRBV20-1	.	CSASFWTRSGEQFF	TGCAGTGCTAGTTTCTGGACTAGAAGCGGCGAGCAGTTCTTC
.	TRBJ1-5	TRBV28	.	CASSPPQARQPQHF	TGTGCCAGCAGTCCCCCCCAGGCACGGCAGCCCCAGCATTTT
TRBD1	TRBJ1-2	TRBV19	few	CASSIPGQGGYGYTF	TGTGCCAGTAGTATACCGGGACAGGGAGGCTATGGCTACACCTTC
TRBD2	TRBJ2-5	TRBV30	.	CAWRERGAQETQYF	TGTGCCTGGAGGGAGCGGGGGGCTCAAGAGACCCAGTACTTC
.	TRBJ2-7	TRBV30	once	CAWSRAGRAEQYF	TGTGCCTGGAGTCGAGCAGGGCGAGCCGAGCAGTACTTC
TRBD2	TRBJ2-5	TRBV5-1	.	CASSFLAGQYQETQYF	TGCGCCAGCAGCTTTCTAGCGGGACAGTACCAAGAGACCCAGTACTTC
.	TRBJ1-1	TRBV28	.	CASVLQGNTEAFF	TGTGCCAGCGTCTTACAGGGGAACACTGAAGCTTTCTTT
.	TRBJ2-5	TRBV7-2	.	CASSLDVNQETQYF	TGTGCCAGCAGCTTAGATGTTAACCAAGAGACCCAGTACTTC
TRBD2	TRBJ2-3	TRBV19	.	CATRLAPTDTQYF	TGTGCCACAAGACTAGCGCCCACAGATACGCAGTATTTT
TRBD1	TRBJ1-1	TRBV7-6	.	CASSLLYRGKANTEAFF	TGTGCCAGCAGCCTCCTGTACAGGGGAAAAGCGAACACTGAAGCTTTCTTT
.	TRBJ1-6	TRBV18	.	CASSLPNSPLHF	TGTGCCAGCTCACTTCCGAATTCACCCCTCCACTTT
TRBD1	TRBJ2-1	TRBV13	.	CASAPQGASYNEQFF	TGTGCCAGCGCCCCGCAGGGGGCCTCCTACAATGAGCAGTTCTTC
.	TRBJ2-5	TRBV19	few	CASRAGQTKRTQYF	TGTGCCAGTAGAGCCGGACAGACTAAGAGAACCCAGTACTTC
.	TRBJ1-1	TRBV6-5	.	CASRGAVGAFF	TGTGCCAGCAGGGGAGCGGTCGGGGCTTTCTTT
.	TRBJ2-1	TRBV4-2	.	CASSQEGAQYNEQFF	TGTGCCAGCAGCCAAGAGGGGGCCCAATACAATGAGCAGTTCTTC
.	TRBJ1-2	TRBV2	.	CASSDRVSGYTF	TGTGCCAGCAGTGACAGGGTGAGCGGCTACACCTTC
.	TRBJ2-3	TRBV24-1	.	CATSDAHSGSTLNTQYF	TGTGCCACCAGTGATGCGCATTCAGGGTCTACTTTGAATACGCAGTATTTT
.	TRBJ1-1	TRBV21-1	.	CASSQIRGFHLNTEAFF	TGTGCCAGCAGCCAAATTAGGGGTTTTCACCTGAACACTGAAGCTTTCTTT
.	TRBJ1-2	TRBV2	.	CASSLFSWSSLESNYGYTF	TGTGCCAGCAGTCTCTTCTCTTGGTCTAGCCTCGAGAGTAACTATGGCTACACCTTC
.	TRBJ2-1	TRBV6-5	.	CASREAGYDEQFF	TGTGCCAGCAGGGAGGCGGGGTACGATGAGCAGTTCTTC
.	TRBJ2-3	TRBV2	.	CASSEFLTLGSRDTQYF	TGTGCCAGCAGTGAGTTCCTGACCCTAGGGAGCCGCGATACGCAGTATTTT
.	TRBJ1-6	TRBV4-1	many	CASSQGQGSSYNSPLHF	TGCGCCAGCAGCCAAGGTCAGGGAAGCTCCTATAATTCACCCCTCCACTTT
.	TRBJ2-1	TRBV11-3	.	CASSLGQIYNEQFF	TGTGCCAGCAGCTTGGGGCAGATTTACAATGAGCAGTTCTTC
TRBD1	TRBJ1-2	TRBV19	.	CASSIFRTGFYTF	TGTGCCAGTAGTATTTTCCGGACAGGGTTCTACACCTTC
.	TRBJ1-2	TRBV7-2	.	CASSFGVSNYGYTF	TGTGCCAGCAGCTTCGGGGTATCGAACTATGGCTACACCTTC
TRBD1	TRBJ1-2	TRBV10-2	.	CASSTGTGHGYTF	TGCGCCAGCAGCACCGGGACAGGGCATGGCTACACCTTC
.	TRBJ2-3	TRBV7-9	.	CASSSKGGPRTDTQYF	TGTGCCAGCAGCTCTAAGGGGGGGCCTCGCACAGATACGCAGTATTTT
.	TRBJ2-7	TRBV3-1/TRBV3-2	.	CASKNGPGGEQYF	TGTGCCAGCAAAAACGGTCCAGGGGGGGAGCAGTACTTC
.	TRBJ1-1	TRBV4-1	.	CASSQRGLNTEAFF	TGCGCCAGCAGCCAAAGGGGGTTGAACACTGAAGCTTTCTTT